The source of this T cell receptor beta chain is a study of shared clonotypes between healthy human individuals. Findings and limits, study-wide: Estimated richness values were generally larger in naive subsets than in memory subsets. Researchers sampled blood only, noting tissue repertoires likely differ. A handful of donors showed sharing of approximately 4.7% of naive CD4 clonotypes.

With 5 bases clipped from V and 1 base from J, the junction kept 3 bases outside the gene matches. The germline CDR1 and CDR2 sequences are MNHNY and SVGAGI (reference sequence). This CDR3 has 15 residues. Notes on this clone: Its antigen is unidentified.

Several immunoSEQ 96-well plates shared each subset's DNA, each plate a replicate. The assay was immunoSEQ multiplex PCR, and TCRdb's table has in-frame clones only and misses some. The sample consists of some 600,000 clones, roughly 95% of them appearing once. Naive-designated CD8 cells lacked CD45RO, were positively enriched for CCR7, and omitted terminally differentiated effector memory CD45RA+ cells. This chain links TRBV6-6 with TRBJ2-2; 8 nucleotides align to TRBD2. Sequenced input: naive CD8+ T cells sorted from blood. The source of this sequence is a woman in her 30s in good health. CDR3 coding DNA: TGTGCCAGCAGTCCAAGCGGGGGGAACACCGGGGAGCTGTTTTTT. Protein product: CASSPSGGNTGELFF.